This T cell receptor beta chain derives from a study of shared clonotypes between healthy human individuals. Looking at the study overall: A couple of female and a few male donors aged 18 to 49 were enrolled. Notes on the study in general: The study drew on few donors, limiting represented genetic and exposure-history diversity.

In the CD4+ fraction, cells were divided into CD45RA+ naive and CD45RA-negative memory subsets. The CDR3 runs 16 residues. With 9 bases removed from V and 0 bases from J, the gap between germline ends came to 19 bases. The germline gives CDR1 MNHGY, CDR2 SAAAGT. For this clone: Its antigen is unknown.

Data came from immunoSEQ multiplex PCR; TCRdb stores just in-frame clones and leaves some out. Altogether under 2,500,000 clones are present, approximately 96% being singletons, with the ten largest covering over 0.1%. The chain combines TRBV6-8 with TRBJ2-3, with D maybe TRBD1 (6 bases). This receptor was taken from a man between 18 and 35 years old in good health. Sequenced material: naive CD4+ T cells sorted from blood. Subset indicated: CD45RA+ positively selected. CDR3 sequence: CASSDVWGPSTDTQYF. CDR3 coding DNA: TGTGCCAGTAGCGATGTGTGGGGGCCTAGCACAGATACGCAGTATTTT.